This TCR beta chain was identified in a study of cytomegalovirus exposure and HLA in healthy donors. Germline-derived CDR1 and CDR2 are MNHEY and SVGAGI. The length of the CDR3 is 15 residues. Germline trimming cut 5 bases from V and 0 bases from J; bases unmatched to any gene: 3. The primer mix had 60 Vbeta and 13 Jbeta primers. TCRdb keeps only in-frame clones here, not all; method: immunoSEQ multiplex PCR. The table lists 75,000 to 90,000 clones, around 77% of them singletons. The sample comprised PBMCs. The receptor comes from a woman in her thirties or forties in good health and CMV-seropositive. The J gene is TRBJ2-1, the V gene TRBV6-5; 8 bases are a match to TRBD1. The CDR3 bases are TGTGCCAGCAGTCACAGGGGGAGCTCCTACAATGAGCAGTTCTTC. It yields the protein CASSHRGSSYNEQFF.